Listed here are 20 T cell receptor beta chains from one sample, sequenced in a study of OX40 agonist ivuxolimab in advanced cancers. Library preparation was by the immunoSEQ multiplex PCR assay. Not all clones reach the TCRdb copy of this immuneACCESS table, which keeps in-frame sequences only. Checked studies attribute under half of the gap to unresolved V genes and leave the rest unexplained. The sample table records 75,000 to 80,000 clones; over 75% of these occur just once. The ten largest clones take up just under 7% of the sample. This specimen was CD4+ or CD8+ T cells sorted from blood, taken in a trial of the OX40 agonist ivuxolimab. These receptors came from an adult with an advanced solid tumor such as melanoma, head and neck, liver or kidney cancer.

The gene calls are TRBV5-5 and TRBJ2-1; 12 nucleotides agree with TRBD2. This CDR3 spans 16 amino acids. Germline CDR1 reads SGHKS; CDR2 reads YYEKEE (reference sequence). Losses at the gene ends were 4 bases for V and 7 bases for J; bases not matched to a gene: 9. The CDR3 sequence is CASSASLAGGSNEQFF. In nucleotides, the CDR3 is TGTGCCAGCAGCGCTTCACTAGCGGGAGGCTCTAATGAGCAGTTCTTC.

About this clone: Germline and junction disagree at one end, which may indicate a read error. The chain recombines TRBV7-7 with TRBJ2-7; 11 positions match TRBD1. This CDR3 contains 15 residues. Germline V gene lookup returns CDR1 SSHAT and CDR2 FNYEAQ (reference sequence). The CDR3 coding sequence is TGTGCTAGCAGCTTAAGGACAGGGGGCTTCTACGAGCAGTACTTC. It codes for CASSLRTGGFYEQYF.

CDR3 nucleotide sequence: TGTGCCTGGAGAGGGACAGGGGGCGAAGGGAACACCGGGGAGCTGTTTTTT. Protein product: CAWRGTGGEGNTGELFF. The genes are TRBV30 and TRBJ2-2; 12 nucleotides agree with TRBD1. The CDR3 has 17 amino acids. The V gene end was trimmed by 3 bases and the J gene end by 1 base; junction bases not matched to a gene: 6. The germline CDR1 and CDR2 sequences are GTSNPN and SVGIG (reference sequence).

The chain is built from TRBV5-1 and TRBJ2-5, with TRBD2 as a possible D gene (6 bases). The germline V gene has CDR1 SGHRS and CDR2 YFSETQ. Trimming left V 4 bases short and J 1 base short, with 17 bases between. CDR3 length: 16 amino acids. CDR3 amino acids: CASSPLRAGIQETQYF. DNA for the CDR3: TGCGCCAGCAGCCCCCTTCGAGCGGGTATCCAAGAGACCCAGTACTTC.

The table lists this clone with a few counts. The chain has TRBV27 and TRBJ1-6, with a weak D call TRBD1 (5 bases). V lost 3 bases and J 8 bases, leaving 11 bases between the germline ends. Germline CDR1 reads MNHEY; CDR2 reads SMNVEV (reference sequence). The CDR3 loop spans 14 amino acids. The CDR3 reads CASSLLGRDSPLHF. CDR3 DNA: TGTGCCAGCAGTTTGCTGGGGCGGGATTCACCCCTCCACTTT.

J is TRBJ1-2 and V is TRBV5-1; 9 bases are a match to TRBD1. Germline-derived CDR1 and CDR2 are SGHRS and YFSETQ. The CDR3 length is 17 residues. With 0 bases clipped from V and 2 bases from J, the junction kept 8 bases outside the gene matches. CDR3 amino acids: CASSLGDRAYGNYGYTF. The CDR3 region has the DNA TGCGCCAGCAGCTTGGGGGACAGGGCCTATGGCAACTATGGCTACACCTTC.

The CDR3: CASSLGVLTPYGYTF. In DNA, the CDR3 is TGTGCCAGCAGCTTGGGGGTACTTACACCGTATGGCTACACCTTC. The chain carries TRBV5-6 and TRBJ1-2; the D is unclear. The CDR3 loop spans 15 amino acids. The germline V and J ends were trimmed by 0 bases and 5 bases, with 14 bases remaining between them. Germline V gene lookup returns CDR1 SGHDT and CDR2 YYEEEE.

V usage is TRBV7-2 and J usage is TRBJ1-1; D perhaps matches TRBD1 (6 bases). The CDR3 contains 15 residues. Trimming cost V 2 bases and J 0 bases, with 10 bases left between them. Germline V gives CDR1 SGHTA, CDR2 FQGNSA. The CDR3 is CASSLQTGMNTEAFF. DNA for the CDR3: TGTGCCAGCAGCTTACAGACAGGAATGAACACTGAAGCTTTCTTT.

Regarding this clone: Germline and junction disagree at one end, which may indicate a read error. The rearrangement uses TRBV7-7 and TRBJ2-1; D may be TRBD2 (6 bases). CDR3 length: 13 amino acids. Per germline, CDR1 SSHAT and CDR2 FNYEAQ (reference sequence). In nucleotides, the CDR3 is TGTGCTAGCAGCTTGGACTACAACAATGAGCAGTTCTTC. Its protein product is CASSLDYNNEQFF. The variable domain in full, with the rest retrieved from reference TRBV7-7 and TRBJ2-1, is GAGVSQSPRYKVTKRGQDVTLRCDPISSHATLYWYQQALGQGPEFLTYFNYEAQPDKSGLPSDRFSAERPEGSISTLTIQRTEQRDSAMYRCASSLDYNNEQFFGPGTRLTVL.

This chain uses TRBV6-5 with TRBJ2-1; 8 bases map to TRBD2. Germline V gene lookup returns CDR1 MNHEY and CDR2 SVGAGI. The CDR3 has 14 amino acids. V shed 4 bases, J shed 8 bases, and the junction held 7 bases outside the gene matches. In DNA form, the CDR3 reads TGTGCCAGCAGTTCTGGACTAGCTCCCGATGAGCAGTTCTTC. It yields the protein CASSSGLAPDEQFF.

The chain links TRBV6-5 to TRBJ2-7; D call uncertain. The germline CDR1 and CDR2 sequences are MNHEY and SVGAGI. The CDR3 loop spans 16 amino acids. Trimming took 2 bases from V and 2 from J, leaving 16 bases between them. The DNA of the CDR3 is TGTGCCAGCAGTTACGGGCCCCCTGTAAATACCTACGAGCAGTACTTC. Translating it yields CASSYGPPVNTYEQYF.

The chain recombines TRBV15 with TRBJ2-5, with 9 bases lining up with TRBD1. After removal of 4 bases from V and 4 bases from J, the junction contained 7 bases not matched to a gene. This CDR3 comprises 15 residues. Germline CDR1 and CDR2: LNHNV and YYDKDF (reference sequence). The CDR3 DNA sequence: TGTGCCACCAGCATTAGGACAGGGGATACAGAGACCCAGTACTTC. Amino acid sequence: CATSIRTGDTETQYF. The full variable domain, completed using reference TRBV15 and TRBJ2-5, is DAMVIQNPRYQVTQFGKPVTLSCSQTLNHNVMYWYQQKSSQAPKLLFHYYDKDFNNEADTPDNFQSRRPNTSFCFLDIRSPGLGDTAMYLCATSIRTGDTETQYFGPGTRLLVL.

The chain is built from TRBV29-1 and TRBJ2-5, with D perhaps assigned TRBD1 or TRBD2 (5 bases each). The CDR3 runs to 13 residues. Per the germline V gene, CDR1 is SQVTM and CDR2 is ANQGSEA. The CDR3 DNA sequence: TGCTCCTACACACGGGGCAGTGGAACGACCCAGTACTTC. It yields the protein CSYTRGSGTTQYF. Full variable domain (rest looked up from reference TRBV29-1 and TRBJ2-5): SAVISQKPSRDICQRGTSLTIQCQVDSQVTMMFWYRQQPGQSLTLIATANQGSEATYESGFVIDKFPISRPNLTFSTLTVSNMSPEDSSIYLCSYTRGSGTTQYFGPGTRLLVL.

The V call is TRBV11-3, the J call TRBJ2-3; TRBD1 agrees at 8 bases. The CDR3 length is 14 residues. The ends lost 6 bases at V and 3 bases at J; junction bases unmatched: 5. CDR1 and CDR2 from the germline V gene are SGHNT and YENEEA. The CDR3 is CASRSGQGTDTQYF. The CDR3 coding sequence is TGTGCCAGCAGATCCGGACAGGGAACAGATACGCAGTATTTT.

The rearrangement joins TRBV28 to TRBJ1-1; D unresolved. Per the germline V gene, CDR1 is MDHEN and CDR2 is SYDVKM. The CDR3 covers 11 residues. V was cut by 8 bases and J by 5 bases, with 9 bases left in between. CDR3 bases: TGTGCCAGCGGGTTGAGGACTGAAGCTTTCTTT. This encodes CASGLRTEAFF. The full variable domain, completed using reference TRBV28 and TRBJ1-1, is DVKVTQSSRYLVKRTGEKVFLECVQDMDHENMFWYRQDPGLGLRLIYFSYDVKMKEKGDIPEGYSVSREKKERFSLILESASTNQTSMYLCASGLRTEAFFGQGTRLTVV.

V gene TRBV11-3 combines with J gene TRBJ2-7; 7 bases align to TRBD2. Trimming took 4 bases from V and 7 from J; bases not matched to a gene: 16. CDR1 SGHNT and CDR2 YENEEA come from the germline V gene. The CDR3 covers 16 residues. Here the CDR3 DNA reads TGTGCCAGCAGCTCGGGGACTGCGGGAGAGTTTGGGGAGCAGTACTTC. Translated: CASSSGTAGEFGEQYF.

CDR3 sequence: CASSQDRKLAGGPLTDTQYF. CDR3 DNA: TGCGCCAGCAGCCAAGATAGGAAGCTAGCGGGAGGGCCTTTGACGGATACGCAGTATTTT. The V and J genes are TRBV4-3 and TRBJ2-3; 12 positions match TRBD2. Trimming removed 0 bases from V and 6 bases from J; junction bases left unmatched: 16. This CDR3 has 20 residues. Germline CDR1 is LGHNA and CDR2 is YSLEER.

Concerning this clone itself: Its ends do not fully match the called genes, so a read error is possible. The V gene is TRBV19, the J gene TRBJ2-1; 14 positions match TRBD2. CDR1 is LNHDA and CDR2 is SQIVND in the germline V gene (reference sequence). The CDR3 has 13 residues. CDR3 sequence reads: CASSVGTSGSPVF. The DNA of the CDR3 is TGTGCCAGTAGTGTTGGGACTAGCGGGAGCCCGGTCTTC.

The chain couples TRBV15 to TRBJ2-5; TRBD1 is a possible D gene (5 bases). Germline CDR1 LNHNV, CDR2 YYDKDF (reference sequence). The CDR3 runs 15 residues. V shed 3 bases and J shed 0 bases, with 11 bases lying between them. The chain's CDR3 is CATSRIRVNQETQYF. Written as DNA, the CDR3 is TGTGCCACCAGCAGGATCAGGGTTAACCAAGAGACCCAGTACTTC.

This sequence joins TRBV6-6 and TRBJ1-3; D is unresolved. The V gene lost 1 base and the J gene lost 4 bases, with 14 bases spanning the gap. The CDR3 covers 16 residues. Germline CDR1 is MNHNY and CDR2 is SVGAGI (reference sequence). CDR3 sequence: CASSYYYPGAGNTIYF. For the CDR3, the DNA is TGTGCCAGCAGTTACTATTACCCGGGCGCAGGAAACACCATATATTTT.